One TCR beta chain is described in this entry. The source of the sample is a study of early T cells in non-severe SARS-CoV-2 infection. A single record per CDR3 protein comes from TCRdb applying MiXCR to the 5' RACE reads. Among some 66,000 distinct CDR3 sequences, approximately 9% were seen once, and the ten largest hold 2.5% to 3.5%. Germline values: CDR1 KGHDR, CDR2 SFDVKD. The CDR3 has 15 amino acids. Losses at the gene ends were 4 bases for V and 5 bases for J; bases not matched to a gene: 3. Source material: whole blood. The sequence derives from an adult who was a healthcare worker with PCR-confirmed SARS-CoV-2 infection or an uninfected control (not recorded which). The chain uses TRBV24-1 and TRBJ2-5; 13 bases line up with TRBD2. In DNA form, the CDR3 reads TGTGCCACCAGTGAAACTAGCGGGAGGGCCGAGACCCAGTACTTC. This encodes CATSETSGRAETQYF.